Listed below are T cell receptor beta chains from one sample, sequenced in a study of T cell changes during pregnancy in multiple sclerosis. The method was immunoSEQ multiplex PCR; TCRdb's version includes in-frame clones alone and lacks a portion of them. Here the sample spans around 70,000 clones, roughly 90% being singletons. The sample in question was peripheral blood, obtained in the first trimester of pregnancy. Source of these receptors: a female donor in good health, enrolled as a control in a pregnancy study. Both conserved end residues are part of each CDR3. The order of the fields is clone size, D gene, V gene, J gene, CDR3 protein, CDR3 DNA. A D gene is named only where the DNA matches it firmly. Size is omitted from some rows. Given values are once, few, many or a class for expanded clones.

size: once; D: NA; V: TRBV7-9; J: TRBJ1-2; CDR3: CASSSSVAYGYTF; DNA: TGTGCCAGCAGCTCTTCAGTGGCTTATGGCTACACCTTC
size: NA; D: NA; V: TRBV5-4; J: TRBJ2-1; CDR3: CASSLGQEDEQFF; DNA: TGTGCCAGCAGCTTGGGACAGGAGGATGAGCAGTTCTTC
size: NA; D: TRBD1; V: TRBV5-4; J: TRBJ2-4; CDR3: CASRSGGGSAKNIQYF; DNA: TGTGCCAGCAGGTCAGGGGGCGGTTCAGCCAAAAACATTCAGTACTTC
size: NA; D: TRBD1; V: TRBV6-5; J: TRBJ2-3; CDR3: CASSRQGAADTQYF; DNA: TGTGCCAGCAGTCGACAGGGGGCCGCAGATACGCAGTATTTT
size: NA; D: TRBD2; V: TRBV29-1; J: TRBJ2-4; CDR3: CSVEVQGLKNIQYF; DNA: TGCAGCGTTGAAGTGCAGGGACTAAAAAACATTCAGTACTTC
size: NA; D: TRBD1; V: TRBV5-1; J: TRBJ2-5; CDR3: CASSSGTGKETQYF; DNA: TGCGCCAGCAGCTCGGGGACAGGGAAGGAGACCCAGTACTTC
size: NA; D: NA; V: TRBV2; J: TRBJ2-1; CDR3: CASKGEGYNEQFF; DNA: TGTGCCAGCAAGGGGGAGGGCTACAATGAGCAGTTCTTC
size: once; D: NA; V: TRBV5-8; J: TRBJ1-3; CDR3: CASSLQALSGNTIYF; DNA: TGTGCCAGCAGCTTACAGGCCCTCTCTGGAAACACCATATATTTT
size: NA; D: NA; V: TRBV10-1; J: TRBJ2-2; CDR3: CASNAWLPGELFF; DNA: TGCGCCAGCAACGCTTGGCTTCCCGGGGAGCTGTTTTTT
size: NA; D: TRBD2; V: TRBV6-5; J: TRBJ2-2; CDR3: CASRLAENVGELFF; DNA: TGTGCCAGCAGACTAGCGGAGAATGTCGGGGAGCTGTTTTTT
size: NA; D: TRBD2; V: TRBV5-1; J: TRBJ2-7; CDR3: CASSFGLAGNYEQYF; DNA: TGCGCCAGCAGCTTCGGGCTAGCGGGTAACTACGAGCAGTACTTC
size: NA; D: NA; V: TRBV4-2; J: TRBJ1-1; CDR3: CASSQGGQGNTEAFF; DNA: TGTGCCAGCAGCCAAGGGGGGCAGGGGAACACTGAAGCTTTCTTT
size: once; D: NA; V: TRBV4-1; J: TRBJ2-5; CDR3: CASSQGEIKETQYF; DNA: TGCGCCAGCAGCCAAGGAGAAATAAAAGAGACCCAGTACTTC
size: NA; D: NA; V: TRBV29-1; J: TRBJ1-3; CDR3: CSVEQGNTIYF; DNA: TGCAGCGTTGAACAGGGAAACACCATATATTTT
size: once; D: NA; V: TRBV6-6; J: TRBJ2-7; CDR3: CATSYGRNTYEQYF; DNA: TGTGCCACCAGTTACGGCAGAAATACCTACGAGCAGTACTTC
size: once; D: NA; V: TRBV28; J: TRBJ2-7; CDR3: CASSLGGTGEQYF; DNA: TGTGCCAGCAGTTTAGGGGGGACGGGCGAGCAGTACTTC
size: few; D: NA; V: TRBV25-1; J: TRBJ1-1; CDR3: CASSEFQNTEAFF; DNA: TGTGCCAGCAGTGAATTCCAGAACACTGAAGCTTTCTTT
size: NA; D: NA; V: TRBV10-1; J: TRBJ1-5; CDR3: CARSRPSLGHSNQPQHF; DNA: TGCGCCAGGAGTCGTCCGAGCCTGGGACACAGCAATCAGCCCCAGCATTTT
size: NA; D: NA; V: TRBV30; J: TRBJ1-2; CDR3: CAWSSDYGYTF; DNA: TGTGCCTGGAGTTCAGACTATGGCTACACCTTC
size: NA; D: TRBD2; V: TRBV9; J: TRBJ2-7; CDR3: CASSVATSGRAGEQYF; DNA: TGTGCCAGCAGCGTAGCTACTAGCGGGAGGGCCGGGGAGCAGTACTTC
size: once; D: TRBD2; V: TRBV9; J: TRBJ2-7; CDR3: CASSVSPSGIHEQYF; DNA: TGTGCCAGCAGCGTAAGCCCTAGCGGGATCCACGAGCAGTACTTC
size: NA; D: NA; V: TRBV4-1; J: TRBJ2-3; CDR3: CASSQGWRDTQYF; DNA: TGCGCCAGCAGCCAAGGATGGCGGGATACGCAGTATTTT
size: NA; D: TRBD1; V: TRBV19; J: TRBJ2-3; CDR3: CASSIYRGSRDTQYF; DNA: TGTGCCAGTAGTATTTACAGGGGGTCCAGGGATACGCAGTATTTT
size: few; D: TRBD1; V: TRBV19; J: TRBJ1-2; CDR3: CASSGRTGMRGYTF; DNA: TGTGCCAGTAGTGGGAGGACAGGGATGAGAGGCTACACCTTC
size: NA; D: NA; V: TRBV21-1; J: TRBJ2-6; CDR3: CASSSAGATSSGANVLTF; DNA: TGTGCCAGCAGCTCTGCGGGAGCTACTTCCTCTGGGGCCAACGTCCTGACTTTC
size: NA; D: NA; V: TRBV18; J: TRBJ1-4; CDR3: CASSPSRATNEKLFF; DNA: TGTGCCAGCTCACCATCCCGTGCAACTAATGAAAAACTGTTTTTT
size: NA; D: NA; V: TRBV5-1; J: TRBJ2-3; CDR3: CASRGGPTDTQYF; DNA: TGCGCCAGCAGAGGAGGGCCCACAGATACGCAGTATTTT
size: NA; D: NA; V: TRBV9; J: TRBJ2-6; CDR3: CASSAQVSGANVLTF; DNA: TGTGCCAGCAGCGCGCAGGTCTCTGGGGCCAACGTCCTGACTTTC
size: NA; D: TRBD1; V: TRBV9; J: TRBJ2-5; CDR3: CASSPRTGGLETQYF; DNA: TGTGCCAGCAGCCCTCGGACAGGGGGCCTTGAGACCCAGTACTTC
size: once; D: NA; V: TRBV6-1; J: TRBJ1-5; CDR3: CASILNLRGNQPQHF; DNA: TGTGCCAGCATATTGAACCTCCGGGGCAATCAGCCCCAGCATTTT
size: NA; D: TRBD1; V: TRBV28; J: TRBJ1-2; CDR3: CASRTGGSYGYTF; DNA: TGTGCCAGCAGAACAGGGGGTAGCTATGGCTACACCTTC
size: NA; D: NA; V: TRBV6-1; J: TRBJ1-2; CDR3: CASRRGSGNYGYTF; DNA: TGTGCCAGCAGGCGGGGGTCAGGAAACTATGGCTACACCTTC
size: NA; D: TRBD2; V: TRBV7-9; J: TRBJ2-7; CDR3: CASSFASGVLNYEQYF; DNA: TGTGCCAGCAGCTTCGCTAGCGGGGTCCTCAACTACGAGCAGTACTTC
size: NA; D: NA; V: TRBV6-5; J: TRBJ1-3; CDR3: CASSYSAASGNTIYF; DNA: TGTGCCAGCAGTTACTCGGCGGCCTCTGGAAACACCATATATTTT
size: NA; D: NA; V: TRBV6-5; J: TRBJ2-3; CDR3: CASSPYERRADTQYF; DNA: TGTGCCAGCAGTCCCTATGAGAGACGGGCAGATACGCAGTATTTT
size: NA; D: NA; V: TRBV7-8; J: TRBJ2-7; CDR3: CASSLGGGSWVEQYF; DNA: TGTGCCAGCAGCTTAGGAGGCGGGTCGTGGGTGGAGCAGTACTTC
size: NA; D: TRBD2; V: TRBV5-4; J: TRBJ2-3; CDR3: CASSLGLAGVLGEDTQYF; DNA: TGTGCCAGCAGCTTGGGACTAGCGGGAGTTCTTGGAGAGGATACGCAGTATTTT
size: NA; D: NA; V: TRBV2; J: TRBJ2-7; CDR3: CASRNSSYEQYF; DNA: TGTGCCAGCAGAAACAGCTCCTACGAGCAGTACTTC
size: NA; D: NA; V: TRBV2; J: TRBJ2-1; CDR3: CASSLTGLSYNEQFF; DNA: TGTGCCAGCTCCTTAACAGGGTTATCCTACAATGAGCAGTTCTTC
size: NA; D: NA; V: TRBV5-8; J: TRBJ2-1; CDR3: CASSLVGGSPEQFF; DNA: TGTGCCAGCAGCTTGGTTGGGGGGAGCCCTGAGCAGTTCTTC